This T cell receptor beta chain appears in the sequencing data of a study of T-cell reconstitution after alpha-beta-depleted transplantation in children. Study-level points and caveats: For some patients, TCRbeta diversity was high at day 60 because of recipient T cells and thymic progenitors that survived. Reportedly, alpha-beta T cells present about two months post-transplant originated from several hundred expanded clones of graft origin. Newly generated T cells supplied most T-cell counts and diversity one year post-transplant.

During its preparation, the TCRbeta library received unique molecular identifiers. MiXCR, run by TCRdb on the PCR reads, gives a single entry per CDR3 protein. The sample consists of about 980,000 distinct CDR3 sequences, about 29% of them appearing once. Worth noting for this clonotype: The antigen is unknown.

Sequences were derived from PBMCs, mostly from graft donor cells, sampled 360 days after TCRalphabeta/CD19-depleted stem cell transplant. This TCR came from a boy younger than two who had a stem cell transplant for SCID, so the T cells may come from the graft donor.

The CDR3 loop is CASSKLRDRGGEQYF. CDR3 DNA sequence: TGTGCCAGCAGTAAACTCCGGGACAGGGGCGGCGAGCAGTACTTC. V gene TRBV6-1 combines with J gene TRBJ2-7; 10 positions match TRBD1. The V gene end was trimmed by 5 bases and the J gene end by 6 bases; junction bases not matched to a gene: 10. The CDR3 loop spans 15 amino acids. Germline loops: CDR1 MNHNS, CDR2 SASEGT.